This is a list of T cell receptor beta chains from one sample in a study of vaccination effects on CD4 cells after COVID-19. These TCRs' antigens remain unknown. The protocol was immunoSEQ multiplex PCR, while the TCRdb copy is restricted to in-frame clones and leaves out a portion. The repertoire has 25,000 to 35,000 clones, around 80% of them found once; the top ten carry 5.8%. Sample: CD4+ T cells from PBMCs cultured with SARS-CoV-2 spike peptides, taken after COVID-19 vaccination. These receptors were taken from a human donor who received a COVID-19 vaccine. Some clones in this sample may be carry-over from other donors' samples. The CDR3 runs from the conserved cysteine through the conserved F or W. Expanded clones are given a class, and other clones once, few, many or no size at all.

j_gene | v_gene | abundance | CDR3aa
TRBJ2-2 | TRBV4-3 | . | CASSRQGVNTGELFF
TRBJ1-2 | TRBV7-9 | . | CASSPGRDQSYGYTF
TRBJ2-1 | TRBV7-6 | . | CASSFYTTSYNEQFF
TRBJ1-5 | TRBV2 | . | CASGSPDRGYQPQHF
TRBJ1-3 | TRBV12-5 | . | CASGTGFAGNTIYF
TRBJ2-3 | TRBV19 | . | CASSIGRNTDTQYF
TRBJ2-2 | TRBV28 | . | CASSDGTGARTGELFF
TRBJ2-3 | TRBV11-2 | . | CASSLQGAGDTQYF
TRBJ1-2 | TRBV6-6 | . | CASRGTAGYGYTF
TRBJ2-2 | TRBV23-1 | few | CASSQVQVRGNTGELFF
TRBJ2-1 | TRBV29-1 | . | CSVGQLAGAAYNEQFF
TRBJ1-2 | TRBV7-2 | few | CASSGGTGVHYGYTF
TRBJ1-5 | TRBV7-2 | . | CASSLAQGSNQPQHF